What follows are 15 T cell receptor beta chains derived from one specimen sequenced in a study of blood T cell repertoires in COVID-19. Some clones are missing from TCRdb's copy, which holds only in-frame ones; the method was immunoSEQ multiplex PCR. The data show around 61,000 clones, around 92% seen once. The specimen was peripheral blood. The receptors were gathered from a man aged 60-69 years with acute or convalescent COVID-19.

The CDR3 loop reads CASSLGTGYNSPLHF. DNA for the CDR3: TGTGCCAGCAGCCTTGGGACAGGGTATAATTCACCCCTCCACTTT. The V call is TRBV9, the J call TRBJ1-6; 9 bases line up with TRBD1. CDR3 length: 15 amino acids. Per germline, CDR1 SGDLS and CDR2 YYNGEE. The V and J ends lost 4 bases and 4 bases, in that order; junction bases with no gene match: 3.

The chain uses TRBV7-2 and TRBJ2-6; weak D call: TRBD2 (6 bases). The CDR3 extends over 19 amino acids. Germline V gene lookup returns CDR1 SGHTA and CDR2 FQGNSA. V was cut by 1 base and J by 4 bases, with 20 bases left in between. CDR3 region: CASSLGPLGGSGGANVLTF. The DNA for the CDR3 is TGTGCCAGCAGCTTAGGACCGCTCGGGGGTTCGGGAGGGGCCAACGTCCTGACTTTC.

The chain is built from TRBV9 and TRBJ2-1, with 9 bases that match TRBD2. J lost 8 bases, V lost 0 bases, and 6 bases had no gene match. The CDR3 runs 15 residues. Germline V gene lookup returns CDR1 SGDLS and CDR2 YYNGEE. CDR3 region: CASSVGSGGLYEQFF. DNA of the CDR3: TGTGCCAGCAGCGTAGGGAGCGGGGGGTTGTATGAGCAGTTCTTC.

This clone was picked up a small number of times. The J gene is TRBJ2-7, the V gene TRBV2; D is unresolved. Germline V CDR1 and CDR2: SNHLY, FYNNEI. V gave up 4 bases and J gave up 1 base, with 8 bases separating them. The CDR3 runs 13 residues. CDR3 region: CASSVERSYEQYF. CDR3 sequence (DNA): TGTGCCAGCAGTGTTGAGCGTTCCTACGAGCAGTACTTC.

The J gene is TRBJ2-5, the V gene TRBV5-1; possible D gene TRBD1, 8 bases. V was shortened by 2 bases and J by 3 bases, with 14 bases between the two germline ends. The germline V gene encodes CDR1 SGHRS and CDR2 YFSETQ. This CDR3 contains 15 residues. The CDR3 reads CASSLSTGGEETQYF. DNA of the CDR3: TGCGCCAGCAGCTTATCTACAGGGGGGGAAGAGACCCAGTACTTC.

V gene TRBV9 combines with J gene TRBJ1-1, with D possibly TRBD1 on 6 matching bases. Trimming took off 3 bases at V and 3 bases at J, with 15 bases between the two ends. The CDR3 has 15 amino acids. The germline V gene encodes CDR1 SGDLS and CDR2 YYNGEE. The CDR3 DNA reads TGTGCCAGCAGCGCCCGGACAGCCGGGGACACTGAAGCTTTCTTT. Its protein is CASSARTAGDTEAFF.

The rearrangement uses TRBV7-2 and TRBJ2-1, with D possibly being TRBD1 (5 bases). Germline lookup yields CDR1 SGHTA and CDR2 FQGNSA. Trimming cost V 5 bases and J 1 base, with 12 bases left between them. This CDR3 has 15 residues. CDR3 nucleotides: TGTGCCAGCAGCCCGACAGCGTCATCCTACAATGAGCAGTTCTTC. Residues: CASSPTASSYNEQFF.

Sample share makes this clone medium-sized. The chain recombines TRBV5-1 with TRBJ2-7; 8 bases map to TRBD1. CDR3 length equals 15 residues. CDR1 is SGHRS and CDR2 is YFSETQ in the germline V gene. Trimming removed 3 bases from V and 1 base from J; junction bases left unmatched: 6. The CDR3 spells CASSYWTGQSYEQYF. CDR3 DNA: TGCGCCAGCAGCTATTGGACAGGGCAATCCTACGAGCAGTACTTC.

This sequence joins TRBV10-3 and TRBJ1-2; possible D gene TRBD1, 6 bases. The V end lost 0 bases, the J end lost 8 bases, and 16 bases lay between the germline ends. This CDR3 contains 15 residues. Germline V gene data show CDR1 as ENHRY and CDR2 as SYGVKD. In nucleotides, the CDR3 is TGTGCCATCAGTGAGTCCTTTACAGGGATTGGGGGCTACACCTTC. It specifies CAISESFTGIGGYTF.

This clone came up once. The chain is built from TRBV3-1 (or the pseudogene TRBV3-2) and TRBJ1-2, with 8 bases lining up with TRBD1. The germline CDR1 and CDR2 sequences are LGHDT and YNNKEL (reference sequence). With V trimmed by 1 base and J by 8 bases, 18 bases remained unmatched. This CDR3 has 18 residues. The chain's CDR3 is CASSQGFGQGKGSRGYTF. The DNA for the CDR3 is TGTGCCAGCAGCCAAGGTTTCGGACAGGGAAAGGGTAGCAGGGGCTACACCTTC.

The J gene is TRBJ2-1, the V gene TRBV19; 10 positions agree with TRBD1. V lost 3 bases and J lost 4; bases outside the gene matches: 6. The germline CDR1 and CDR2 sequences are LNHDA and SQIVND (reference sequence). The CDR3 has 16 residues. CDR3 residues: CASSIGDRGFYNEQFF. The CDR3 nucleotides read TGTGCCAGTAGTATCGGGGACAGGGGCTTTTACAATGAGCAGTTCTTC.

The chain's CDR3 is CASSQTAEDFAEAFF. The DNA of the CDR3 is TGCGCCAGCAGCCAAACGGCCGAGGATTTCGCTGAAGCTTTCTTT. V is TRBV4-1 and J is TRBJ1-1; D gene ambiguous. This CDR3 contains 15 residues. CDR1 is MGHRA, CDR2 YSYEKL, per germline. V lost 2 bases, J lost 6 bases, and 16 bases lay in between.

The chain combines TRBV6-5 with TRBJ1-1; no clear D gene. From germline, CDR1 is MNHEY and CDR2 SVGAGI. Trimming stripped 0 bases from V and 3 bases from J, with 11 bases between. The CDR3 consists of 15 residues. CDR3 sequence (DNA): TGTGCCAGCAGTTACTCCCTCTATTCCGACACTGAAGCTTTCTTT. Its protein is CASSYSLYSDTEAFF.

This CDR3 is CASSPPSRGEKLFF. The CDR3 coding sequence is TGTGCCAGCTCACCACCGAGTAGAGGTGAAAAACTGTTTTTT. The chain combines TRBV18 with TRBJ1-4; D is undetermined. Germline lookup yields CDR1 KGHSH and CDR2 LQKENI. This CDR3 spans 14 amino acids. The V end lost 0 bases, the J end lost 7 bases, and 9 bases lay between the germline ends. The whole variable domain, remainder taken from reference TRBV18 and TRBJ1-4, is NAGVMQNPRHLVRRRGQEARLRCSPMKGHSHVYWYRQLPEEGLKFMVYLQKENIIDESGMPKERFSAEFPKEGPSILRIQQVVRGDSAAYFCASSPPSRGEKLFFGSGTQLSVL.

The CDR3 region is CASSPRGVVTNEKLFF. CDR3 nucleotide sequence: TGTGCCAGCAGCCCCAGGGGAGTGGTAACTAATGAAAAACTGTTTTTT. The chain joins TRBV7-9 to TRBJ1-4; TRBD1 might be the D (6 bases). V was pared by 5 bases and J by 1 base, with 14 bases between. From germline, CDR1 is SEHNR and CDR2 FQNEAQ (reference sequence). This CDR3 spans 16 amino acids.